The clone carrying this T cell receptor beta chain was found a few times. This CDR3 comprises 14 residues. V was clipped by 5 bases and J by 7 bases, with 14 bases between them. Per the germline V gene, CDR1 is SGHTA and CDR2 is FQGTGA. This entry comes from a study of blood T cell repertoires in COVID-19. This table comes from immunoSEQ multiplex PCR, and its TCRdb copy is limited to in-frame clones, with some not included. The repertoire has around 59,000 clones, around four fifths of them found once; the top ten carry around 12%. The V and J genes are TRBV7-3 and TRBJ2-2; no firm D call. The TCR comes from an elderly man with acute or convalescent COVID-19. Sequencing was performed on peripheral blood. Here the CDR3 DNA reads TGTGCCAGCAGCCCCCAGGCCGATGGCGGGGAGCTGTTTTTT. Translating gives CASSPQADGGELFF.